The 8 T cell receptor beta chains below all came from one sample that was sequenced in a study of cytomegalovirus exposure and HLA in healthy donors. Amplification used 60 Vbeta primers and 13 Jbeta primers. Measured with immunoSEQ multiplex PCR; TCRdb has only the in-frame clones, and not every one. The top ten clones hold approximately 3% of a sample with roughly 30,000 clones, around nine tenths of them seen once. The sequenced material came from PBMCs. Receptors were obtained from a boy younger than 18 in good health and CMV-seronegative.

The rearrangement links TRBV5-1 to TRBJ1-6, with a tentative D call TRBD1 (5 bases). Germline lookup yields CDR1 SGHRS and CDR2 YFSETQ. V dropped 1 base and J dropped 7 bases, with 15 bases sitting between them. CDR3 length: 16 amino acids. CDR3 sequence: CASSLWGKGENSPLHF. The CDR3 nucleotides are TGCGCCAGCAGCTTGTGGGGCAAAGGCGAAAATTCACCCCTCCACTTT.

Here the CDR3 reads CASSISSPSRTSTDTQYF. The CDR3 region has the DNA TGTGCCAGTAGTATCTCTTCCCCCTCTAGGACTAGCACAGATACGCAGTATTTT. The chain recombines TRBV19 with TRBJ2-3; possible D gene TRBD2, 5 bases. Looked up from germline, CDR1 is LNHDA and CDR2 is SQIVND (reference sequence). V was cut by 3 bases and J by 0 bases, with 19 bases left in between. CDR3 size: 18 residues.

This clone appeared a single time. V usage is TRBV10-1 and J usage is TRBJ2-3, with a tentative D call TRBD1 (6 bases). The CDR3 is 16 amino acids. CDR1 and CDR2 (germline): WNHNN, SYGVQD (reference sequence). V lost 6 bases and J lost 2, with 18 bases in between. This chain's CDR3 is CASRPSGQGYTDTQYF. CDR3 DNA sequence: TGCGCCAGCAGGCCCTCGGGGCAGGGGTACACAGATACGCAGTATTTT.

The chain has TRBV7-9 and TRBJ1-2; 7 bases line up with TRBD1. The V and J ends lost 5 bases and 3 bases, in that order; junction bases with no gene match: 12. Germline CDR1 is SEHNR and CDR2 is FQNEAQ (reference sequence). The CDR3 has 16 amino acids. The CDR3 region has the DNA TGTGCCAGCAGCCACCGCCCGGGACAGCCCTACTATGGCTACACCTTC. Translated, it gives CASSHRPGQPYYGYTF.

V and J are TRBV2 and TRBJ2-1; D not resolved. The V gene lost 6 bases and the J gene lost 4 bases, with 10 bases spanning the gap. CDR1 and CDR2 (germline): SNHLY, FYNNEI. This CDR3 spans 13 amino acids. CDR3 in amino acids: CASSPGEYNEQFF. As DNA, the CDR3 is TGTGCCAGCAGCCCCGGAGAATACAATGAGCAGTTCTTC.

The chain combines TRBV5-4 with TRBJ1-5, with a tentative D call TRBD1 (5 bases). With 4 bases removed from V and 0 bases from J, the gap between germline ends came to 8 bases. This CDR3 is built from 14 residues. The germline V gene has CDR1 SGHNT and CDR2 YYREEE (reference sequence). The CDR3 here is CASSRQYSNQPQHF. In DNA, the CDR3 is TGTGCCAGCAGCCGACAGTATAGCAATCAGCCCCAGCATTTT.

The J gene is TRBJ2-1, the V gene TRBV7-7; 7 nucleotides line up with TRBD2. The V segment lost 4 bases and the J segment 4 bases; nucleotides outside the gene matches: 13. This CDR3 has 17 amino acids. Germline CDR1 and CDR2: SSHAT and FNYEAQ (reference sequence). The DNA of the CDR3 is TGTGCCAGCAGCTCTGGGCGGGGGAGCCAACCTTACAATGAGCAGTTCTTC. Its translation: CASSSGRGSQPYNEQFF.

This clone was picked up one time. The chain joins TRBV5-4 to TRBJ1-2; TRBD1 agrees at 9 bases. This CDR3 spans 15 amino acids. Trimming at V came to 1 base and at J to 1 base, leaving 2 bases not matched to a gene. Germline CDR1 reads SGHNT; CDR2 reads YYREEE (reference sequence). This chain's CDR3 is CASSLRTGVNYGYTF. In nucleotides, the CDR3 is TGTGCCAGCAGCTTGAGGACAGGGGTTAACTATGGCTACACCTTC.